The entry below gives a single TCR beta chain sequence along with its context. Sequencing used immunoSEQ multiplex PCR; TCRdb keeps in-frame clones, though not all of them. The sample has about 350,000 clones, 70% to 90% seen once. The sample originates from a study of Ad26.COV2.S vaccination and SARS-CoV-2 variants. Whole-study context: The vaccine Ad26.COV2.S was put into the muscle once, or twice with 56 days between.

The V gene's germline CDR1 is MDHEN and CDR2 SYDVKM. The ends lost 4 bases at V and 4 bases at J; junction bases unmatched: 1. The CDR3 extends over 14 amino acids. Treatment reported: roughly 18 received Ad26.COV2.S at low or high dose, single or two shots; 5 received placebo; per-sample allocation not given. Samples were taken on day 63 after the first vaccine or placebo injection. It was an adult aged 18-55 years in Boston who was the donor. The chain is built from TRBV28 and TRBJ1-5, with TRBD1 identical over 10 bases. Source: peripheral blood, taken in a trial of Ad26.COV2.S vaccine versus placebo. The sequence was obtained from a person aged 18-60 years who received the Ad26.COV2.S COVID-19 vaccine or a placebo. The CDR3 bases are TGTGCCAGCAGTTGGGACAGGGGAAATCAGCCCCAGCATTTT. Residues: CASSWDRGNQPQHF.